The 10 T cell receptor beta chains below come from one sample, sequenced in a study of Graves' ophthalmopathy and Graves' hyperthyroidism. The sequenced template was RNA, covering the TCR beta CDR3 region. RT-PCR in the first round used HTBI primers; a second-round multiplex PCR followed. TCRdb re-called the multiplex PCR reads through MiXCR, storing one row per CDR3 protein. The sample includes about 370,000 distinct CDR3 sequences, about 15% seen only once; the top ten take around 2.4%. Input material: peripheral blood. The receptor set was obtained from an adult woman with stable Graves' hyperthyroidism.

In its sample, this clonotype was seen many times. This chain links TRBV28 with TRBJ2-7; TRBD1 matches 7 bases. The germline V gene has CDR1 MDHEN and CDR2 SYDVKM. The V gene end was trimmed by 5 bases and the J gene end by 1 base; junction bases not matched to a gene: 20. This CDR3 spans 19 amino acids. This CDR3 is CASSTRQYHPGQLSYEQYF. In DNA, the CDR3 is TGTGCCAGCAGTACCCGACAATATCACCCGGGACAGCTATCCTACGAGCAGTACTTC.

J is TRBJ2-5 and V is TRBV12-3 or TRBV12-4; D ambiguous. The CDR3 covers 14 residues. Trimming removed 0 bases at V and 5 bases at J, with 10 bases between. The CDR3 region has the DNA TGTGCCAGCAGTTTAGCGGGCTGCAGGGAGACCCAGTACTTC. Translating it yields CASSLAGCRETQYF.

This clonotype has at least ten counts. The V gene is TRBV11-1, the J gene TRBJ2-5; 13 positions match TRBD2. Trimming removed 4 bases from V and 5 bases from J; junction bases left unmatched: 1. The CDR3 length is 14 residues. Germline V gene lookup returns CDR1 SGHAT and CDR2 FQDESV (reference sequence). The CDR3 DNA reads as TGTGCCAGCAGCTCGGGACTAGCGGGGGAGACCCAGTACTTC. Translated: CASSSGLAGETQYF.

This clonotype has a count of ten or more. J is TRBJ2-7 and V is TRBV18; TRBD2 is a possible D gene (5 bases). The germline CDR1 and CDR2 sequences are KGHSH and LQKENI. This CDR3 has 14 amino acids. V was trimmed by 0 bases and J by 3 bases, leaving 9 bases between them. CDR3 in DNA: TGTGCCAGCTCACCACCGGGAGAGAACTACGAGCAGTACTTC. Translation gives CASSPPGENYEQYF.

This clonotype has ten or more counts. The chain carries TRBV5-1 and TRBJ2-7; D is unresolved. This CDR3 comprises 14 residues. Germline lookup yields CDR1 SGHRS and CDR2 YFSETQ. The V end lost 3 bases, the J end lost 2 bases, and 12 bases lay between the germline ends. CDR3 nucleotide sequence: TGCGCCAGCAGCTACCTTACGGGCCCCTACGAGCAGTACTTC. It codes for CASSYLTGPYEQYF.

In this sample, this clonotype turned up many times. CDR3 coding DNA: TGTGCCAGCAGTCAACAGGGAGGAGAGACCCAGTACTTC. It encodes CASSQQGGETQYF. V is TRBV27 and J is TRBJ2-5; D possibly matches TRBD1 or TRBD2 (6 bases each). The CDR3 spans 13 residues. Per the germline V gene, CDR1 is MNHEY and CDR2 is SMNVEV (reference sequence). Between the trimmed V and J ends, which lost 5 bases and 4 bases, there was a span of 11 bases.

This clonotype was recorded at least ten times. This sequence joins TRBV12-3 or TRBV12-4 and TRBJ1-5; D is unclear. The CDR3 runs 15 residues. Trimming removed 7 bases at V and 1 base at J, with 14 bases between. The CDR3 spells CASTLKRRSNQPQHF. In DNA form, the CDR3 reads TGTGCCAGCACTCTGAAAAGGAGGAGCAATCAGCCCCAGCATTTT.

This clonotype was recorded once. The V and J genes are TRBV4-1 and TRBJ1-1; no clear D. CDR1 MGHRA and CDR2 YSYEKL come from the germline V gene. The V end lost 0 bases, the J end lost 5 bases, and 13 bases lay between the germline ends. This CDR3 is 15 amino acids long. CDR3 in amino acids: CASSQEATPRTEAFF. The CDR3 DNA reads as TGCGCCAGCAGCCAAGAAGCGACCCCGAGGACTGAAGCTTTCTTT.

The DNA for the CDR3 is TGCAGTGCTAGAGATCCCGGGAAGGGGGGAACTGAAGCTTTCTTT. Protein sequence: CSARDPGKGGTEAFF. The rearrangement links TRBV20-1 to TRBJ1-1; the D gene is possibly TRBD1 (6 bases). The V gene lost 0 bases and the J gene lost 5 bases, with 16 bases spanning the gap. CDR3 length equals 15 residues. In germline, CDR1 is DFQATT, CDR2 SNEGSKA (reference sequence).

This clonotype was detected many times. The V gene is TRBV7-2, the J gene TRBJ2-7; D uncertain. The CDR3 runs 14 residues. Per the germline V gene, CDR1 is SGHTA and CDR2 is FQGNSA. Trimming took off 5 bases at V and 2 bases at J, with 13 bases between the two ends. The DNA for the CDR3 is TGTGCCAGCAGCCGCTGGGCAGGCCCCTACGAGCAGTACTTC. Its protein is CASSRWAGPYEQYF.